This T cell receptor beta chain was sequenced in a study of blood T cell repertoires in COVID-19 (dated by TCRdb to 2019 to 2021). Broadly, across the study: For ImmuneRACE Cohort 3, a participant was defined as recovered based on two consecutive negative NP/OP PCR tests, clearance by a healthcare professional, or resolution of symptoms. The samples were drawn from the first 160 participants of the ongoing ImmuneRACE study and from 1,200 or so subjects provided by 6 global collaborators. The collaborator samples originated in the United States, Italy and Spain and spanned the acute and convalescent phases of COVID-19. The repertoires were made available in a free public database intended to serve as a resource for research on the immune response to SARS-CoV-2. The prospective study material was composed of cDNA or gDNA derived from T cells, B-cell-depleted T cells, or PBMCs. Nearly every sample came with metadata listing a de-identified subject ID, COVID-19 status, age in years and sex. The dataset comprised deeply sampled blood TCRbeta repertoires from subjects exposed to, actively infected with, or recovered from COVID-19. Where available, HLA class I and class II types were obtained from metadata supplied by the sample provider rather than from assay-based typing. Overall results and qualifications from the work: Clinical and demographic metadata were provided uncurated, with the amount varying by source and participant.

Participants in the prospective study were enrolled through a virtual design, were aged roughly 18 to 90 years, and lived in approximately 25 United States geographic areas. Cohort assignment in the prospective study relied on participant-reported clinical history from a screening survey and a study questionnaire. In the prospective study, mobile phlebotomists collected whole blood, serum and a nasopharyngeal or oropharyngeal swab from each participant. Prospective study participants could optionally give additional blood draws and questionnaires over a roughly 2-month period. Before DNA extraction, prospective study blood samples were shipped either frozen or at room temperature. As regards this clone: Its antigen remains undetermined. No much larger clone exists at a distance of one base, and base qualities are not known.

For CDR1 and CDR2, the germline V gene (reference sequence) lists PRHDT and FYEKMQ. From the cysteine up to the phenylalanine, the CDR3 has a length of 17 residues. The CDR3 DNA has 51 bases and is translated from base 1. The V and J ends are trimmed by 5 bases and 1 base, leaving 20 bases between them. TCRbeta CDR3 regions were amplified from genomic DNA using the immunoSEQ Assay, a bias-controlled multiplex PCR. On the authors' methods: The number of nucleated cells in each sample was estimated by amplification of reference gene primers within the assay. Sequence reads were collapsed and filtered to measure the absolute abundance of every unique TCRbeta CDR3 rearrangement. For each sample, productive Simpson clonality was calculated as the square root of Simpson's diversity index over productive rearrangements. TCRdb mirrors the immuneACCESS table, restricted to in-frame sequences. Some clones are absent from its copies; in checked studies, under half trace to an unresolved V gene, and the reason for the others is unknown. That table supplies the V and J calls and clone size; D and trimming were determined from the DNA. Present in this sample are roughly 190,000 clones, more than 85% of which were seen just once. Of the sample, roughly 25% is held by the ten largest clones.

The receptor's source is a woman in her forties in a cohort exposed to, infected with or recovered from COVID-19 (not recorded which). The chain is encoded by TRBV13 joined to TRBJ1-2, with TRBD1 tentatively as D gene (6 bases match). Input material: PBMCs or T cells enriched from blood (not recorded which). CDR3 protein: CASSTKAGHLVNYGYTF. The DNA is as follows: TGTGCCAGCAGCACGAAAGCGGGACACCTCGTTAACTATGGCTACACCTTC.